Listed below are T cell receptor beta chains from one sample, sequenced in a study of OX40 agonist ivuxolimab in advanced cancers. The repertoire was sequenced with immunoSEQ multiplex PCR; TCRdb's copy has only in-frame clones and lacks some. Of tens of thousands of clones in the sample, under 90% were seen once. The source material was CD4+ or CD8+ T cells sorted from blood, sampled in a trial of the OX40 agonist ivuxolimab. The source is an adult with an advanced solid tumor such as melanoma, head and neck, liver or kidney cancer. The CDR3 runs from the conserved cysteine through the conserved F or W. The D gene is left open where the match is weak. The size entry is marked missing in some rows and otherwise reads once, few, many or a size class.

J gene: TRBJ1-3; D gene: TRBD1; clone size: NA; V gene: TRBV25-1; CDR3 protein: CASSESPGQGKMGNTIYF; CDR3 DNA: TGTGCCAGCAGTGAATCTCCGGGACAGGGCAAAATGGGAAACACCATATATTTT
J gene: TRBJ1-2; D gene: TRBD1; clone size: NA; V gene: TRBV6-1; CDR3 protein: CASSTRTGGGYGYTF; CDR3 DNA: TGTGCCAGCAGTACCCGGACAGGGGGTGGATATGGCTACACCTTC
J gene: TRBJ1-1; D gene: TRBD1; clone size: NA; V gene: TRBV5-1; CDR3 protein: CASSLAPGQFRGNTEAFF; CDR3 DNA: TGCGCCAGCAGCTTGGCCCCGGGACAGTTTAGGGGGAACACTGAAGCTTTCTTT
J gene: TRBJ1-1; D gene: NA; clone size: NA; V gene: TRBV7-2; CDR3 protein: CASSLMAGTIQTEAFF; CDR3 DNA: TGTGCCAGCAGCTTAATGGCAGGGACGATCCAAACTGAAGCTTTCTTT
J gene: TRBJ2-4; D gene: TRBD2; clone size: once; V gene: TRBV5-4; CDR3 protein: CASSLGSGTPLAKNIQYF; CDR3 DNA: TGTGCCAGCAGCTTGGGCAGCGGGACGCCCCTAGCCAAAAACATTCAGTACTTC
J gene: TRBJ1-1; D gene: NA; clone size: few; V gene: TRBV2; CDR3 protein: CASRVRTEAFF; CDR3 DNA: TGTGCCAGCAGGGTTCGGACTGAAGCTTTCTTT
J gene: TRBJ2-3; D gene: TRBD2; clone size: NA; V gene: TRBV5-3; CDR3 protein: CARSLGLAGEEGGDPCTDTQYF; CDR3 DNA: TGTGCCAGAAGCTTGGGACTAGCGGGAGAAGAGGGGGGGGACCCCTGCACAGATACGCAGTATTTT
J gene: TRBJ1-5; D gene: TRBD1; clone size: once; V gene: TRBV15; CDR3 protein: CATSIERQGAQPQHF; CDR3 DNA: TGTGCCACCAGCATAGAGCGACAGGGGGCTCAGCCCCAGCATTTT
J gene: TRBJ2-3; D gene: NA; clone size: NA; V gene: TRBV18; CDR3 protein: CASSPSGFNIIADTQYF; CDR3 DNA: TGTGCCAGCTCACCTTCGGGTTTTAATATTATCGCGGATACGCAGTATTTT
J gene: TRBJ1-1; D gene: TRBD1; clone size: NA; V gene: TRBV4-3; CDR3 protein: CASSFRDRDLTEAFF; CDR3 DNA: TGCGCCAGCAGCTTCCGGGACAGGGACCTCACTGAAGCTTTCTTT
J gene: TRBJ2-5; D gene: TRBD2; clone size: NA; V gene: TRBV25-1; CDR3 protein: CASSHRGVRETQYF; CDR3 DNA: TGTGCCAGCAGCCACCGGGGGGTTAGAGAGACCCAGTACTTC
J gene: TRBJ2-5; D gene: NA; clone size: NA; V gene: TRBV27; CDR3 protein: CASSLGGLRYFQETQYF; CDR3 DNA: TGTGCCAGCAGTCTAGGTGGATTGAGATACTTTCAAGAGACCCAGTACTTC
J gene: TRBJ2-3; D gene: NA; clone size: NA; V gene: TRBV5-4; CDR3 protein: CASSLGYVRITDTQYF; CDR3 DNA: TGTGCCAGCAGCTTGGGGTACGTCAGGATCACAGATACGCAGTATTTT
J gene: TRBJ2-1; D gene: TRBD2; clone size: NA; V gene: TRBV19; CDR3 protein: CASSMRTSGDNEQFF; CDR3 DNA: TGTGCCAGTAGTATGCGGACTAGCGGGGACAATGAGCAGTTCTTC
J gene: TRBJ2-5; D gene: NA; clone size: NA; V gene: TRBV5-1; CDR3 protein: CASSPDAETQYF; CDR3 DNA: TGCGCCAGCAGCCCCGACGCGGAGACCCAGTACTTC